The 26 T cell receptor beta chains listed next were all sequenced from one sample in a study of cytomegalovirus exposure and HLA in healthy donors. PCR was performed using 60 Vbeta and 13 Jbeta primers. The assay was immunoSEQ multiplex PCR, and TCRdb's table has in-frame clones only and misses some. This table holds 200,000 to 250,000 clones, approximately 84% found once. The sample consisted of PBMCs. Receptors originate from a woman between 40 and 50 years old in good health and CMV-seronegative.

The rearrangement links TRBV7-2 to TRBJ2-6; 8 bases align to TRBD1. In germline, CDR1 is SGHTA, CDR2 FQGNSA. After removal of 4 bases from V and 5 bases from J, the junction contained 10 bases not matched to a gene. CDR3 length: 17 amino acids. The CDR3 DNA reads as TGTGCCAGCAGCTCACGGACAGGGTCGAGGAGGGCCAACGTCCTGACTTTC. As protein: CASSSRTGSRRANVLTF. The whole variable domain, filled in from reference TRBV7-2 and TRBJ2-6, reads GAGVSQSPSNKVTEKGKDVELRCDPISGHTALYWYRQSLGQGLEFLIYFQGNSAPDKSGLPSDRFSAERTGGSVSTLTIQRTQQEDSAVYLCASSSRTGSRRANVLTFGAGSRLTVL.

In this sample, this clone turned up a few times. The chain has TRBV2 and TRBJ2-2; D gene uncertain. Germline V gene sequence: CDR1 SNHLY, CDR2 FYNNEI. The CDR3 is 14 amino acids. Trimming cost V 2 bases and J 1 base, with 5 bases left between them. The CDR3 sequence: CASSESRNTGELFF. The DNA for the CDR3 is TGTGCCAGCAGTGAATCCCGGAACACCGGGGAGCTGTTTTTT.

CDR3 protein: CASSHGWEGYTEAFF. In DNA, the CDR3 is TGTGCCAGCAGCCACGGGTGGGAGGGGTACACTGAAGCTTTCTTT. The V gene is TRBV25-1, the J gene TRBJ1-1; a possible D gene is TRBD1 (5 bases). The germline gives CDR1 MGHDK, CDR2 SYGVNS. The germline V and J ends were trimmed by 6 bases and 3 bases, with 17 bases remaining between them. CDR3 length: 15 residues.

V and J are TRBV7-6 and TRBJ2-5; no firm D call. V was cut by 6 bases and J by 11 bases, with 16 bases left in between. The CDR3 runs to 12 residues. Germline assignment: CDR1 SGHVS and CDR2 FNYEAQ. CDR3 coding DNA: TGTGCCAGCAGTAATTTTGGATTCGGGCAGTACTTC. Translation: CASSNFGFGQYF.

The chain has TRBV2 and TRBJ2-2; 12 bases fit TRBD2. CDR1 and CDR2 (germline): SNHLY, FYNNEI. This CDR3 spans 16 amino acids. V shed 6 bases, J shed 4 bases, and the junction held 6 bases outside the gene matches. The CDR3 loop is CASRDLAGGITGELFF. The CDR3 region has the DNA TGTGCCAGCAGGGACCTAGCGGGGGGGATCACCGGGGAGCTGTTTTTT.

The chain carries TRBV28 and TRBJ1-5; no clear D gene. This CDR3 spans 12 amino acids. V lost 10 bases and J lost 2, with 9 bases in between. Germline V gene sequence: CDR1 MDHEN, CDR2 SYDVKM. The CDR3 nucleotides read TGTGCCATCAACGAGGGCAATCAGCCCCAGCATTTT. Its protein is CAINEGNQPQHF.

V gene TRBV6-5 combines with J gene TRBJ2-1; D possibly corresponds to TRBD2 (6 bases). This CDR3 region has 12 residues. The ends were cut back, 7 bases at V and 8 bases at J, with 12 bases in the middle. CDR1 is MNHEY, CDR2 SVGAGI, per germline. In nucleotides, the CDR3 is TGTGCCAGCACTGATGGAGGGCATGAGCAGTTCTTC. This codes for CASTDGGHEQFF.

Comment on this clone: The sample contains more than one DNA sequence encoding this CDR3. This chain connects TRBV19 to TRBJ1-6; D call uncertain. Trimming left V 2 bases short and J 10 bases short, with 15 bases between. Germline CDR1 reads LNHDA; CDR2 reads SQIVND (reference sequence). The CDR3 loop spans 15 amino acids. The CDR3 DNA is TGTGCCAGTAGTATAACGGCGGGGATTGGATCACCCCTCCACTTT. Translating it yields CASSITAGIGSPLHF.

CDR3 sequence: CASSARKGAASSGGYTF. CDR3 DNA sequence: TGTGCCAGCAGTGCTAGGAAGGGGGCAGCCTCCTCGGGCGGCTACACCTTC. The chain joins TRBV28 to TRBJ1-2, with 7 bases identical to TRBD1. J was trimmed by 8 bases and V by 5 bases; bases with no gene match: 20. This CDR3 contains 17 residues. The germline CDR1 and CDR2 sequences are MDHEN and SYDVKM.

This chain connects TRBV7-2 to TRBJ2-7; 13 bases line up with TRBD2. The CDR3 sequence is 16 residues long. V lost 4 bases, J lost 2 bases, and 5 bases stayed unmatched. The germline V gene has CDR1 SGHTA and CDR2 FQGNSA. The CDR3 is CASSYTSGGATYEQYF. CDR3 in DNA: TGTGCCAGCAGCTACACTAGCGGGGGGGCCACCTACGAGCAGTACTTC.

The chain couples TRBV5-1 to TRBJ2-3; 7 nucleotides match TRBD1. CDR3 length: 14 residues. J gave up 0 bases and V 9 bases, and 7 bases lay outside the gene matches. The germline gives CDR1 SGHRS, CDR2 YFSETQ. The CDR3 coding sequence is TGCGCCACTGGAGAGGGGGCGAGCACAGATACGCAGTATTTT. Its protein product is CATGEGASTDTQYF.

This rearrangement joins TRBV7-8 to TRBJ2-3, with TRBD2 matching 16 bases. The ends lost 1 base at V and 6 bases at J; junction bases unmatched: 16. Per germline, CDR1 SGHVS and CDR2 FQNEAQ. The CDR3 is made up of 21 amino acids. The CDR3 nucleotides read TGTGCCAGCAGCTTAGGTCGGGGGACTAGCGGGGGGGCCCCCAACATCGATACGCAGTATTTT. Translated: CASSLGRGTSGGAPNIDTQYF. Full variable domain (remainder filled in from reference TRBV7-8 and TRBJ2-3): GAGVSQSPRYKVAKRGQDVALRCDPISGHVSLFWYQQALGQGPEFLTYFQNEAQLDKSGLPSDRFFAERPEGSVSTLKIQRTQQEDSAVYLCASSLGRGTSGGAPNIDTQYFGPGTRLTVL.

The sample holds one count of this clone. This sequence joins TRBV30 and TRBJ2-5; D is perhaps TRBD2 (6 bases). The DNA end is a closer match to TRBJ2-7, so the J assignment may be wrong. The germline V gene has CDR1 GTSNPN and CDR2 SVGIG (reference sequence). The CDR3 totals 12 residues. The CDR3 protein is CAWSEAGYEQYF. For the CDR3, the DNA is TGTGCCTGGAGTGAGGCGGGGTACGAGCAGTACTTC.

This rearrangement joins TRBV7-3 to TRBJ2-3; tentative D call: TRBD1 (5 bases). Germline loops: CDR1 SGHTA, CDR2 FQGTGA. The V end was cut by 1 base, the J end by 1 base, with 12 bases between. This CDR3 region has 16 residues. In nucleotides, the CDR3 is TGTGCCAGCAGCTTAAGCAGGGATACTGGCACAGATACGCAGTATTTT. Protein: CASSLSRDTGTDTQYF.

V is TRBV13 and J is TRBJ1-1; perhaps TRBD1 as D (5 bases). CDR3 size: 16 residues. CDR1 and CDR2 from the germline V gene are PRHDT and FYEKMQ (reference sequence). Trimming removed 6 bases at V and 0 bases at J, with 17 bases between. The CDR3 DNA follows: TGTGCCAGCAGTATGTTTGGGGCTAACATGAACACTGAAGCTTTCTTT. Encoded protein: CASSMFGANMNTEAFF.

The chain joins TRBV5-4 to TRBJ2-1; 7 bases line up with TRBD2. CDR1 and CDR2 from the germline V gene are SGHNT and YYREEE (reference sequence). The CDR3 length is 16 residues. V gave up 2 bases and J gave up 5 bases; unmatched junction bases: 10. The CDR3 DNA reads as TGTGCCAGCAGCTTACCTGGGGGGGGGTTTAACAATGAGCAGTTCTTC. This gives the protein CASSLPGGGFNNEQFF.

The V call is TRBV30, the J call TRBJ1-5; D is unresolved. The CDR3 spans 14 residues. The V and J ends lost 2 bases and 0 bases respectively, with 8 bases between them. From germline, CDR1 is GTSNPN and CDR2 SVGIG (reference sequence). DNA of the CDR3: TGTGCCTGGAGTACAGAGTATAGCAATCAGCCCCAGCATTTT. Translated, it gives CAWSTEYSNQPQHF.

V and J are TRBV21-1 and TRBJ2-7; the table calls TRBD1, which could not be checked here. TRBV21-1 is annotated as a pseudogene. The CDR3 has 17 residues. CDR3 sequence: CASRIFGWGQGPYEQYF. The CDR3 nucleotides read TGTGCCAGCAGAATATTCGGATGGGGACAGGGCCCCTACGAGCAGTACTTC.

This clone was recorded a few times. The chain carries TRBV27 and TRBJ1-1; D call uncertain. The CDR3 spans 14 residues. Looked up from germline, CDR1 is MNHEY and CDR2 is SMNVEV (reference sequence). Between the trimmed V and J ends, which lost 7 bases and 0 bases, there was a span of 12 bases. CDR3 bases: TGTGCCAGCACCCCGGCGGGAATGAACACTGAAGCTTTCTTT. Translating it yields CASTPAGMNTEAFF.

V gene TRBV27 combines with J gene TRBJ2-2; 9 bases are a match to TRBD1. CDR3 length: 15 residues. CDR1 is MNHEY, CDR2 SMNVEV, per germline (reference sequence). V was clipped by 2 bases and J by 3 bases; unmatched bases: 1. For the CDR3, the DNA is TGTGCCAGCAGTTTAGGGACAGGGTACACCGGGGAGCTGTTTTTT. Protein product: CASSLGTGYTGELFF.

The J gene is TRBJ1-5, the V gene TRBV7-2; no reliable D call. Germline assignment: CDR1 SGHTA and CDR2 FQGNSA. The CDR3 has 18 amino acids. Trimming pared 0 bases from V and 5 bases from J, leaving 20 bases between. The CDR3 region is CASSLASKDGRGDQPQHF. The CDR3 DNA reads as TGTGCCAGCAGCTTAGCTTCGAAGGACGGGAGAGGCGATCAGCCCCAGCATTTT.

The rearrangement links TRBV30 to TRBJ1-1; TRBD1 matches at 7 bases. CDR3 length: 16 residues. CDR1 GTSNPN and CDR2 SVGIG come from the germline V gene (reference sequence). J gave up 1 base and V 1 base, and 9 bases lay outside the gene matches. The CDR3 coding sequence is TGTGCCTGGAGTGGGGGCAGGGGGGCGGGGAACACTGAAGCTTTCTTT. Protein sequence: CAWSGGRGAGNTEAFF.

This clone was found once. DNA for the CDR3: TGCGCCAGCAGCTTGATTACCCAGGGGGCGCAAGGGGAGCTGTTTTTT. This translates into CASSLITQGAQGELFF. The chain recombines TRBV5-1 with TRBJ2-2; 8 bases align to TRBD1. The V and J ends lost 1 base and 8 bases, in that order; junction bases with no gene match: 10. The CDR3 is 16 residues long. CDR1 is SGHRS and CDR2 is YFSETQ in the germline V gene.

The chain recombines TRBV28 with TRBJ1-5, with D perhaps TRBD1 (5 bases). The CDR3 has 15 amino acids. V shed 9 bases and J shed 1 base, with 16 bases lying between them. Germline CDR1 reads MDHEN; CDR2 reads SYDVKM. The CDR3 region has the DNA TGTGCCAGTTTCGAAGGGGCGACGAGCAATCAGCCCCAGCATTTT. Protein: CASFEGATSNQPQHF.

The chain uses TRBV6-5 and TRBJ1-2; D is perhaps TRBD1 (6 bases). Germline CDR1 is MNHEY and CDR2 is SVGAGI. V was pared by 0 bases and J by 6 bases, with 11 bases between. This CDR3 has 14 residues. CDR3 nucleotides: TGTGCCAGCAGTTACTCGGGGGGGCGAAATGGCTACACCTTC. This codes for CASSYSGGRNGYTF.

This clone was observed once. V usage is TRBV18 and J usage is TRBJ2-1, with D uncertain. The germline gives CDR1 KGHSH, CDR2 LQKENI. Trimming took off 3 bases at V and 8 bases at J, with 8 bases between the two ends. The CDR3 has 12 residues. Here the CDR3 reads CASSPGSDEQFF. The CDR3 region has the DNA TGTGCCAGCTCACCCGGTTCTGATGAGCAGTTCTTC.